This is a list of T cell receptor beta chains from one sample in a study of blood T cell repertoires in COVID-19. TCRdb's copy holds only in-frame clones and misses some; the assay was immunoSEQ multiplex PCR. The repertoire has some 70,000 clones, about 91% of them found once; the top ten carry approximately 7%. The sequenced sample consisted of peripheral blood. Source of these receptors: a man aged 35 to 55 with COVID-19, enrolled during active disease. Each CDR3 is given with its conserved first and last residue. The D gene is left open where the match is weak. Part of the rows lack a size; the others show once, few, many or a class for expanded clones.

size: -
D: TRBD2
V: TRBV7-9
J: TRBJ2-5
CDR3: CASGLAGGLSETQYF
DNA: TGTGCCAGCGGATTAGCGGGGGGGCTGTCAGAGACCCAGTACTTC

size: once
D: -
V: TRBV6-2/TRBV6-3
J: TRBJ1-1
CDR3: CASSYSRVNTEAFF
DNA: TGTGCCAGCAGTTACTCTCGCGTGAACACTGAAGCTTTCTTT

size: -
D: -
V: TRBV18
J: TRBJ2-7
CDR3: CASSPPGARIYEQYF
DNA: TGTGCCAGCTCACCACCGGGGGCCCGGATCTACGAGCAGTACTTC

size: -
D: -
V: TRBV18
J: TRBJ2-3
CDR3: CASLPPSFLSTDTQYF
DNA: TGTGCCAGCTTACCCCCTAGCTTCCTTAGCACAGATACGCAGTATTTT

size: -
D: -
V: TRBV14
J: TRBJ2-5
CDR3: CASSLSGETQYF
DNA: TGTGCCAGCAGCCTTTCCGGGGAGACCCAGTACTTC

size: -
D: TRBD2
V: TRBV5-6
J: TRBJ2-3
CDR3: CASSKNLAGGADTQYF
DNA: TGTGCCAGCAGCAAAAACCTAGCGGGGGGGGCAGATACGCAGTATTTT

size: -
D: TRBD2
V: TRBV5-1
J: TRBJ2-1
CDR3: CASSLALSSGGNEQFF
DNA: TGCGCCAGCAGCTTGGCGTTGTCTAGCGGGGGCAATGAGCAGTTCTTC

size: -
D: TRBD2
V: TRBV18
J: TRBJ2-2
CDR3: CASSPAGAGELFF
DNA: TGTGCCAGCTCACCGGCGGGAGCCGGGGAGCTGTTTTTT

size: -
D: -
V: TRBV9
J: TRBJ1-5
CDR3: CASSVDPGGGNQPQHF
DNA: TGTGCCAGCAGCGTAGACCCGGGGGGAGGAAATCAGCCCCAGCATTTT

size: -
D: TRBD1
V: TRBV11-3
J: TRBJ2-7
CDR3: CASSLGQGTVSYEQYF
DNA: TGTGCCAGCAGCTTAGGCCAGGGGACAGTGTCCTACGAGCAGTACTTC

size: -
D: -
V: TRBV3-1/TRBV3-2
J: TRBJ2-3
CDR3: CASSQVLEDGDTQYF
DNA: TGTGCCAGCAGCCAAGTTTTAGAGGATGGAGATACGCAGTATTTT

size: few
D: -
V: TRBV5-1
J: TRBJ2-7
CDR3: CASSLADRDRDEQYF
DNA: TGCGCCAGCAGCCTAGCGGACAGGGATAGGGACGAGCAGTACTTC

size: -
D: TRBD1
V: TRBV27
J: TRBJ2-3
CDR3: CASRKGQGGADTQYF
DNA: TGTGCCAGCAGGAAAGGACAGGGTGGGGCAGATACGCAGTATTTT

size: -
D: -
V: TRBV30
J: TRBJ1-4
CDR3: CACRGPPNEKLFF
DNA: TGTGCCTGCAGGGGACCACCTAATGAAAAACTGTTTTTT

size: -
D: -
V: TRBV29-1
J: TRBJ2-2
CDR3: CSVADSDTNTGELFF
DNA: TGCAGCGTTGCGGATAGCGACACGAACACCGGGGAGCTGTTTTTT

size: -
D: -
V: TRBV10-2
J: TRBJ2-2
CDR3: CASSDPRVSTGELFF
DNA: TGCGCCAGCAGTGACCCCAGGGTTTCGACCGGGGAGCTGTTTTTT

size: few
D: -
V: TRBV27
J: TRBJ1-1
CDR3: CASSPWPRLTEAFF
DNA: TGTGCCAGCAGCCCTTGGCCCAGGCTCACTGAAGCTTTCTTT

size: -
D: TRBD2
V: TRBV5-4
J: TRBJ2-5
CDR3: CASSTISGGVETQYF
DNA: TGTGCCAGCAGTACCATAAGCGGGGGGGTAGAGACCCAGTACTTC

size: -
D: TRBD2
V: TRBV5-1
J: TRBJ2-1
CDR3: CASSFLRGGNSGAQFF
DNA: TGCGCCAGCAGCTTTTTGCGCGGGGGGAATTCGGGAGCCCAGTTCTTC

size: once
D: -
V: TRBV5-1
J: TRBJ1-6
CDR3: CASSLGPQGLLGSPLHF
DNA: TGCGCCAGCAGCTTGGGGCCTCAGGGCCTCCTTGGTTCACCCCTCCACTTT

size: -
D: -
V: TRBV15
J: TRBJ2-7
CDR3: CATTLGGGHDYEQYF
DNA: TGTGCCACCACCTTAGGGGGTGGCCACGACTACGAGCAGTACTTC

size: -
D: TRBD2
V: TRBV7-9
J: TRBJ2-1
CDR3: CASSLEGLAETYNEQFF
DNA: TGTGCCAGCAGCTTAGAAGGCCTAGCGGAGACCTACAATGAGCAGTTCTTC

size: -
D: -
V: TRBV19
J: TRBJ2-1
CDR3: CASRQYNEQFF
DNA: TGTGCCAGTAGACAGTACAATGAGCAGTTCTTC

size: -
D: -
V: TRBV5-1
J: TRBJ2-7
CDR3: CASSLGEGSYEQYF
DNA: TGCGCCAGCAGCTTGGGAGAGGGCTCCTACGAGCAGTACTTC

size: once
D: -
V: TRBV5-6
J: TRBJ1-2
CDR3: CASSLWAGENYGYTF
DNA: TGTGCCAGCAGTTTATGGGCGGGGGAAAACTATGGCTACACCTTC

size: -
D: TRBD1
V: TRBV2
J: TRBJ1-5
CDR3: CASSDWQGAAQPQHF
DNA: TGTGCCAGCAGTGATTGGCAGGGGGCGGCTCAGCCCCAGCATTTT

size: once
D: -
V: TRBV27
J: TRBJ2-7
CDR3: CASRTVYEQYF
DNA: TGTGCCAGCAGGACAGTTTACGAGCAGTACTTC

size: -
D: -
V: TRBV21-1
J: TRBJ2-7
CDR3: CASTQRRETYEQYF
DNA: TGTGCCAGCACCCAGCGGAGGGAAACCTACGAGCAGTACTTC

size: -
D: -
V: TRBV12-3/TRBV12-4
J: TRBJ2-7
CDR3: CASSLSHYEQYF
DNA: TGTGCCAGCAGTTTATCCCACTACGAGCAGTACTTC

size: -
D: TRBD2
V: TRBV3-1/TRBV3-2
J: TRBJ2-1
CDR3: CASSQEGLAGTNNEQFF
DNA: TGTGCCAGCAGCCAAGAAGGACTAGCGGGGACAAACAATGAGCAGTTCTTC

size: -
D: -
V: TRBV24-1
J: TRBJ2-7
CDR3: CATSPPSRPSGTPPYEQYF
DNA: TGTGCCACCAGTCCACCCAGTCGGCCTTCCGGGACACCTCCCTACGAGCAGTACTTC

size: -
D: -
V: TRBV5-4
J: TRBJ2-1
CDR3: CASSSAGPSYNEQFF
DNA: TGTGCCAGCAGCTCTGCGGGGCCCTCTTACAATGAGCAGTTCTTC

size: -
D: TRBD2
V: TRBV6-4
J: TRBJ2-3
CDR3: CASSDPSGGADTQYF
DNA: TGTGCCAGCAGTGACCCAAGCGGGGGGGCAGATACGCAGTATTTT

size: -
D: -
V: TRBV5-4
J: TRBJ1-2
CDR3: CASSTSRASNYGYTF
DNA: TGTGCCAGCAGCACCTCCAGGGCCTCTAACTATGGCTACACCTTC

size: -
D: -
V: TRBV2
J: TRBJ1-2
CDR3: CASSLDRYYGYTF
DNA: TGTGCCAGCTCCCTCGACAGGTACTATGGCTACACCTTC

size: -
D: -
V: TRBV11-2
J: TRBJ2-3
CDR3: CASSPQGSSTDTQYF
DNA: TGTGCCAGCAGCCCTCAGGGGTCAAGCACAGATACGCAGTATTTT

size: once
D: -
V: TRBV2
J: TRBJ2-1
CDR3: CASRDQGHEQFF
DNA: TGTGCCAGCAGGGACCAGGGGCATGAGCAGTTCTTC

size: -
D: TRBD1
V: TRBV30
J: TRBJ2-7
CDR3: CAWSDQGARYEQYF
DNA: TGTGCCTGGAGTGACCAGGGGGCAAGGTACGAGCAGTACTTC

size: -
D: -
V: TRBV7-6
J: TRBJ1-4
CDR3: CASSLLADSGNEKLFF
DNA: TGTGCCAGCAGCTTACTGGCCGACAGTGGTAATGAAAAACTGTTTTTT

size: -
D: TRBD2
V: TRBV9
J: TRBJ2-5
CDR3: CASSARRGLGDPKVETQYF
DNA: TGTGCCAGCAGCGCACGCCGAGGACTAGGCGACCCCAAGGTGGAGACCCAGTACTTC

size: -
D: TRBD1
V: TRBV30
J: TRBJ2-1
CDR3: CAWSGTGQNLDEQFF
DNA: TGTGCCTGGAGTGGGACGGGACAGAACCTGGATGAGCAGTTCTTC

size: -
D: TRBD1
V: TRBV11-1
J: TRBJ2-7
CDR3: CASSSGQGNYEQYF
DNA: TGTGCCAGCAGCTCCGGACAGGGTAACTACGAGCAGTACTTC

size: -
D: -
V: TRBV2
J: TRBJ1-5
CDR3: CASSLQGIGNQPQHF
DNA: TGTGCCAGCAGTCTTCAGGGGATCGGCAATCAGCCCCAGCATTTT

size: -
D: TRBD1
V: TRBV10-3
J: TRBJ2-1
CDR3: CAISVSGGENNEQFF
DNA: TGTGCCATCAGTGTTTCAGGGGGCGAAAACAATGAGCAGTTCTTC

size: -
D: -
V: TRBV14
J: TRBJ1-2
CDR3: CASSSGGDYGYTF
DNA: TGTGCCAGCAGCTCCGGAGGGGACTATGGCTACACCTTC